Listed below are T cell receptor beta chains from one sample, sequenced in a study of T-cell memory formation after mild COVID-19. TCRdb called the 5' RACE reads again in MiXCR, with one record for every CDR3 protein. Of about 340,000 distinct CDR3 sequences listed, approximately 21% are singletons. The sequencing sample was made of PBMCs or a T cell subset sorted from them (not recorded which). These receptors came from an adult woman who had mild COVID-19 (a few samples of this study predate the infection). Cell type and time point are not known. CDR3s include the opening cysteine and the closing phenylalanine or tryptophan.

TRBJ2-1 TRBV3-1 CASSQGVPGQGNNEQFF
TRBJ2-2 TRBV5-1 CASSLGLAGDLGTGELFF
TRBJ2-5 TRBV10-3 CAISSGTRQETQYF
TRBJ2-7 TRBV12-3/TRBV12-4 CASSFSAYYEQYF
TRBJ1-1 TRBV9 CASSAQTSTEAFF
TRBJ1-1 TRBV5-6 CASSFLGKGMNTEAFF
TRBJ2-5 TRBV6-6 CASSYSVAGGGETQYF
TRBJ2-1 TRBV12-3/TRBV12-4 CASTLGVGGNNEQFF
TRBJ2-7 TRBV2 CASNLWEQEVEQYF
TRBJ2-7 TRBV29-1 CSGVGVRAYEQYF
TRBJ1-1 TRBV10-3 CAISERQGIRGGEAFF
TRBJ2-7 TRBV4-1 CASSQGLLPGQYYEQYF
TRBJ2-7 TRBV15 CATSGKTSGSYEQYF
TRBJ1-1 TRBV7-2 CASSLTLGTEAFF
TRBJ2-3 TRBV7-2 CASSLKTSTDTQYF
TRBJ2-7 TRBV5-1 CASSHRLRGMHEQYF
TRBJ1-1 TRBV6-5 CASSLSPGQGRTEAFF
TRBJ2-7 TRBV24-1 CATSDQIAGGTYEQYF
TRBJ2-1 TRBV4-1 CASSERIASGGAHEQFF
TRBJ1-1 TRBV29-1 CSVADRDTEAFF
TRBJ1-1 TRBV6-2/TRBV6-3 CASRRGQGGTEAFF
TRBJ2-1 TRBV4-1 CASSQDNVGEQFF
TRBJ2-3 TRBV7-9 CASSFRRTDTQYF
TRBJ2-1 TRBV5-1 CASSLEGFSYNEQFF
TRBJ2-7 TRBV18 CASSPQGLEQYF
TRBJ2-3 TRBV4-2 CASSHRLKDLAWGDTQYF
TRBJ1-1 TRBV20-1 CSARGTGGVDTEAFF
TRBJ2-3 TRBV24-1 CATSGWGLAGVTDTQYF
TRBJ2-7 TRBV12-3/TRBV12-4 CASRLAGSGEQYF
TRBJ2-2 TRBV9 CASSPWTGTGELFF
TRBJ2-1 TRBV20-1 CSASPHEQFF
TRBJ2-1 TRBV19 CASRPRLAGGYNEQFF
TRBJ2-2 TRBV29-1 CSVAIWSGRLIGELFF
TRBJ1-6 TRBV5-1 CASSLGANSPLHF
TRBJ2-2 TRBV27 CASGLAGRSGELFF
TRBJ2-5 TRBV7-9 CASSWPGQIQETQYF
TRBJ2-7 TRBV7-8 CASSSEDGYEQYF
TRBJ1-2 TRBV3-1 CASSQESGWVDGYTF
TRBJ2-2 TRBV7-9 CASSLVVGPATGELFF
TRBJ2-2 TRBV7-3 CASKQQGGDTGELFF
TRBJ2-7 TRBV27 CASSIDPNRAVNSEYF
TRBJ2-5 TRBV4-1 CASSPPGHQETQYF
TRBJ2-5 TRBV10-3 CAISESKGISKETQYF
TRBJ2-1 TRBV6-2/TRBV6-3 CASSTPSGGQYNEQFF
TRBJ1-6 TRBV6-5 CASSYLGQNNSPLHF
TRBJ2-7 TRBV29-1 CSVRSGLAGDLSSYEQYF
TRBJ1-2 TRBV29-1 CSVEEVTEKNYGYTF
TRBJ1-1 TRBV7-8 CASSFGSRSFSHTEAFF
TRBJ2-1 TRBV7-9 CASSSKSSEGQSSYNEQFF
TRBJ1-2 TRBV19 CASSGLPAADYGYTF
TRBJ2-5 TRBV9 CASSGELAGAGETQYF
TRBJ1-6 TRBV6-5 CASSRQASSYNSPLHF
TRBJ2-7 TRBV20-1 CSAEARGPYEQYF
TRBJ2-3 TRBV7-3 CASSLVSEDTQYF
TRBJ2-7 TRBV30 CAWSVVPLTYEQYF
TRBJ2-2 TRBV10-1 CASSVAGTDGELFF
TRBJ2-2 TRBV6-2/TRBV6-3 CASSSGSGYNGELFF